The next 6 T cell receptor beta chains were all read from a single sample in a study of identical twins. TCRdb itself ran the 5' RACE reads through MiXCR, one entry per CDR3 protein. The profile shows around 370,000 distinct CDR3 sequences, approximately 8.7% of them singletons. Sequenced sample: naive T cells sorted from blood. These receptors were collected from a woman aged 45-65 years in good health.

This clonotype has more than one count but fewer than ten. The chain links TRBV5-1 to TRBJ2-6; 9 bases fit TRBD2. The CDR3 is 17 residues long. Looked up from germline, CDR1 is SGHRS and CDR2 is YFSETQ. The V gene end was trimmed by 4 bases and the J gene end by 1 base; junction bases not matched to a gene: 6. The CDR3 DNA sequence: TGCGCCAGCAGCCTACTTAGCGGGAGTTCTGGGGCCAACGTCCTGACTTTC. This sequence encodes CASSLLSGSSGANVLTF.

The V call is TRBV6-5, the J call TRBJ1-1; 7 bases agree with TRBD1. V lost 7 bases to trimming and J lost 5 bases; unmatched junction nucleotides: 10. CDR3 length: 14 residues. Germline V gene lookup returns CDR1 MNHEY and CDR2 SVGAGI. This CDR3 reads CASNVRGGQTEAFF. The CDR3 coding sequence is TGTGCCAGCAACGTAAGAGGGGGCCAAACTGAAGCTTTCTTT.

This clonotype has a count of ten or more. V and J are TRBV12-3 or TRBV12-4 and TRBJ2-2, with 11 nucleotides matching TRBD2. V lost 2 bases and J lost 5; bases outside the gene matches: 1. The CDR3 is 15 amino acids. This CDR3 reads CASSLRLAGTGELFF. CDR3 DNA sequence: TGTGCCAGCAGTTTACGACTAGCGGGAACCGGGGAGCTGTTTTTT.

This clonotype was counted a few times. The rearrangement uses TRBV20-1 and TRBJ2-2; 8 nucleotides match TRBD2. Losses at the gene ends were 5 bases for V and 7 bases for J; bases not matched to a gene: 12. The CDR3 is 15 residues long. Germline V lookup: CDR1 DFQATT, CDR2 SNEGSKA (reference sequence). In DNA, the CDR3 is TGCAGTGCTGCAATAGCGGGAAAAAGGGGCGGGGAGCTGTTTTTT. The encoded protein is CSAAIAGKRGGELFF.

This clonotype was seen at least ten times. V and J are TRBV10-3 and TRBJ2-1; TRBD2 matches 9 bases. The V segment lost 6 bases and the J segment 0 bases; nucleotides outside the gene matches: 6. CDR3 length equals 16 residues. CDR1 is ENHRY, CDR2 SYGVKD, per germline. The CDR3 DNA sequence: TGTGCCATCAGCCCTCTAGCGGGGAGCTCCTACAATGAGCAGTTCTTC. This gives the protein CAISPLAGSSYNEQFF.

V gene TRBV29-1 combines with J gene TRBJ2-1, with 9 bases lining up with TRBD2. J lost 9 bases, V lost 3 bases, and 12 bases had no gene match. CDR1 is SQVTM and CDR2 is ANQGSEA in the germline V gene. The CDR3 has 15 amino acids. The CDR3 DNA reads as TGCAGCGTTGAGGGCGGGACTAGCCCGGCGAGTGAGCAGTTCTTC. Translated: CSVEGGTSPASEQFF.